This TCR beta chain is drawn from a study of Graves' ophthalmopathy and Graves' hyperthyroidism (dated by TCRdb to about 2018). Turning to the overall study: Peripheral blood samples were taken at the time of initial diagnosis, before any treatment was given. In total, 135 blood samples were TCR-sequenced: 43 ophthalmopathy, approximately 75 hyperthyroidism and roughly 17 hyperthyroidism-to-ophthalmopathy patients. An independent validation cohort comprised roughly 20 hyperthyroidism patients and 15 to 17 patients who later progressed from hyperthyroidism to ophthalmopathy. In five or six hyperthyroidism patients, the T-cell repertoires found in thyroid tissue were compared with those found in blood. To explore V-J signatures that distinguish ophthalmopathy from hyperthyroidism, a discovery set of roughly 98 patients was enrolled, made up of some 41 with ophthalmopathy and fewer than 60 with stable hyperthyroidism. Once sampling was done, hyperthyroidism patients were given methimazole at a starting dose of 30 mg daily, while ophthalmopathy patients were given high-dose intravenous methylprednisolone. The study used signatures of the TCR beta repertoire to tell Graves' ophthalmopathy apart from Graves' hyperthyroidism and to predict which patients would progress to ophthalmopathy.

Findings and caveats that apply to the study as a whole: In validation, the model predicted ophthalmopathy progression with over 60% sensitivity and 72% to 80% specificity; around twelve predicted patients were CT-confirmed with GO in a median of approximately six months. No statistical method was used to set the sample size in advance, and the investigators knew which group each participant was assigned to. Most of the expanded thyroid clonotypes with a frequency above 0.001 were also detected in blood, and it was suggested that the thyroid immune response may be reflected by blood repertoires. The 13-signature model separated ophthalmopathy from stable hyperthyroidism with 85% to 90% sensitivity and just under 84% specificity in cross-validation, and 80%/75% in the test set.

Of note for this clonotype: The antigen it recognizes is unknown. No base quality values were provided; no much bigger clone lies one nucleotide off.

Clipping removes 5 bases from V and 9 bases from J, with 9 as the unmatched junction base count. According to the germline V gene, CDR1 reads SNHLY and CDR2 reads FYNNEI. Including cysteine and phenylalanine, the CDR3 has 15 amino acids. The retained sequence is limited to the CDR3, 45 bases, with the frame set at the first base. For repertoire sequencing, the TCR beta CDR3 regions were amplified from RNA transcripts. The first round was an RT-PCR using HTBI primers with the Qiagen OneStep RT-PCR kit, and this first round was followed by a second-round multiplex PCR, then size selection and purification. Sequencing of the libraries was carried out on an Illumina HiSeq2000 in paired-end mode with 100 bp reads. Under the source paper's analysis protocol: SOAPnuke was used to process the reads, removing any read that contained adapters or uncalled bases, had a mean Phred below 15, or lacked an exact match to the constant primer or identifier. High-quality paired reads were merged with COPE v1.2.5. Each unique nucleotide sequence was treated as a clonotype, and MiTCR v1.1 was used to align the clonotypes to the IMGT TRB V, D and J references. Analysis was restricted to V-J combinations with a frequency above 0.0001, which covered 98% to 99.2% of repertoires. For each V-J combination, a TCR clonal expansion and chaos score was defined as the ratio of F50 clonal expansion to chaos observed in the TCRdist matrix. Features were reduced by Welch's t-statistics and random forest to around 14 V-J combinations, which fed a naive Bayes classifier. Thyroid-blood repertoire similarity was quantified with the Morisita-Horn index. TCRdb's own reprocessing of the public reads used fastp at Q25 and MiXCR and kept productive beta chains. One record per CDR3 amino acid sequence lists the most common genes and DNA. The V and J calls shown here were made by TCRdb, not taken from the authors' results. This sample gives about 740,000 distinct CDR3 sequences in total; 35% to 50% of them show up just once. The ten largest clones capture less than 55% of the sample.

Ophthalmopathy patients had moderately to severely active disease, Clinical Activity Score of at least 3, NOSPECS grade of at least 4, and disease duration under 3 months. Patients with other autoimmune diseases, uncontrolled infections, pregnancy or lactation were excluded. Clinical symptoms, serum thyroxine, TRAb, thyroid ultrasound and orbital computed tomography formed the basis of the diagnosis. Ficoll-Paque density gradient centrifugation was used to isolate PBMCs from 9.5 to 10 ml of fresh peripheral blood. Total RNA was extracted with Trizol reagent and quality-checked on an Agilent 2100 Bioanalyzer.

The rearranged chain carries TRBV2 and TRBJ1-6; 8 bases in the junction line up with TRBD1. Source material: peripheral blood. The receptor comes from an adult man with Graves' ophthalmopathy. The CDR3 protein sequence reads: CASSPAGGSGSPLHF. The DNA reads TGTGCCAGCAGTCCCGCAGGGGGCTCAGGTTCACCCCTCCACTTT. The reference TRBV2 and TRBJ1-6 proteins fill in what lies around the CDR3, so the full variable domain reads EPEVTQTPSHQVTQMGQEVILRCVPISNHLYFYWYRQILGQKVEFLVSFYNNEISEKSEIFDDQFSVERPDGSNFTLKIRSTKLEDSAMYFCASSPAGGSGSPLHFGNGTRLTVT.